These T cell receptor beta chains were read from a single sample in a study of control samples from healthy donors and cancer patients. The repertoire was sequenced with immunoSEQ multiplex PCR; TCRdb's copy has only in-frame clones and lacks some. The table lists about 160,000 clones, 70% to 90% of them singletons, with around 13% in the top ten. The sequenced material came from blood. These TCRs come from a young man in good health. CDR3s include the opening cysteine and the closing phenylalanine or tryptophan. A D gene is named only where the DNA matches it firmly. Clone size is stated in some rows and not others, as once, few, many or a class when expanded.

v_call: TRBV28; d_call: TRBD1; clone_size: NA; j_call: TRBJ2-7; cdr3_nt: TGTGCCAGCAGTTCCGCGGGGGCGGGACAGGGCCACGAGCAGTACTTC; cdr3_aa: CASSSAGAGQGHEQYF
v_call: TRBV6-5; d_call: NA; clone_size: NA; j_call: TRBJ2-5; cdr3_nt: TGTGCCAGCAGTTACTCCCGCGGACAGTTTCAAGAGACCCAGTACTTC; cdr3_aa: CASSYSRGQFQETQYF
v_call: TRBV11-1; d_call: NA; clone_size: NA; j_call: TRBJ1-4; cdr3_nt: TGTGCCAGCAGCCGGGGACGGACTAATGAAAAACTGTTTTTT; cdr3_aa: CASSRGRTNEKLFF
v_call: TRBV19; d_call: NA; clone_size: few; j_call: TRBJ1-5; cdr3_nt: TGTGCCAGTAGTATTGCTTTAAATCAGCCCCAGCATTTT; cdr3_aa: CASSIALNQPQHF
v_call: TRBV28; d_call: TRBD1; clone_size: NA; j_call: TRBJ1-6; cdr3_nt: TGTGCCAGCAGACGGGGACAGGGTAATTCACCCCTCCACTTT; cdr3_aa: CASRRGQGNSPLHF
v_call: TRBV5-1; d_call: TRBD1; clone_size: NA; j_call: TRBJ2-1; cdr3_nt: TGCGCCAGCAGCTCCGGGACAGGGAGTCGCAATGAGCAGTTCTTC; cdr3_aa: CASSSGTGSRNEQFF
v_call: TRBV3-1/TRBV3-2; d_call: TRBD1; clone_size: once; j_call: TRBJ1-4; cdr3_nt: TGTGCCAGCAGCCAAGGACAGGGAGGGGGAAAACTGTTTTTT; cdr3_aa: CASSQGQGGGKLFF
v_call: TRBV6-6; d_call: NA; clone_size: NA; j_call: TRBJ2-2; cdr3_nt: TGTGCCAGCAGTACCATCCGGGGTGCCACCGGGGAGCTGTTTTTT; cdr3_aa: CASSTIRGATGELFF
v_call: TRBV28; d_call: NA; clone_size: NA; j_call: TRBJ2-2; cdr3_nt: TGTGCCAGCAGTTTGATCGGGCCTCTGGGCACCGGGGAGCTGTTTTTT; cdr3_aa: CASSLIGPLGTGELFF
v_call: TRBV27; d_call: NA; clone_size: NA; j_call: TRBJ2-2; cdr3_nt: TGTGCCAGCACAAAAACGAGGACAGTAGGCACCGGGGAGCTGTTTTTT; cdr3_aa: CASTKTRTVGTGELFF
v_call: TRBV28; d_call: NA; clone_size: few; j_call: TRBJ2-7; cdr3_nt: TGTGCCAGCAGATTTACAAGCTCCTACGAGCAGTACTTC; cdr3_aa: CASRFTSSYEQYF
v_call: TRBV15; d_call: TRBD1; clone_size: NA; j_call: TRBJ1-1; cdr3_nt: TGTGCCACCAGCGCCACTACAGGGGCGGGGACTGAAGCTTTCTTT; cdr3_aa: CATSATTGAGTEAFF